This TCR beta chain was observed in a study of T cell responses to AZD1222 COVID-19 vaccine. Study-wide results and limits: There were mostly white British donors and more females than males, and clonal diversity was possibly underestimated. Vaccine-associated CD4 TCRs ranged over spike, dominating at 160-218 and 743-854. Baseline seropositives among AZD1222 recipients totaled only five or six.

CDR3 length equals 15 residues. Germline V gene data show CDR1 as LGHDT and CDR2 as YNNKEL (reference sequence). The V gene end was trimmed by 1 base and the J gene end by 2 bases; junction bases not matched to a gene: 1. With regard to this clone: Its antigen is unidentified. This sample also contains other DNA sequences that code for the same CDR3.

Produced via immunoSEQ multiplex PCR; TCRdb's table is partial and in-frame only. Among some 140,000 clones listed, around 90% were seen once. The sequence was collected from an adult in good health. This sequence joins TRBV3-1 (or the pseudogene TRBV3-2) and TRBJ2-7; 11 positions agree with TRBD2. The specimen comprised peripheral blood, sampled on day 0 of AZD1222 vaccination. The DNA for the CDR3 is TGTGCCAGCAGCCAAGGTAGCGGGGGGGCCTACGAGCAGTACTTC. It yields the protein CASSQGSGGAYEQYF.